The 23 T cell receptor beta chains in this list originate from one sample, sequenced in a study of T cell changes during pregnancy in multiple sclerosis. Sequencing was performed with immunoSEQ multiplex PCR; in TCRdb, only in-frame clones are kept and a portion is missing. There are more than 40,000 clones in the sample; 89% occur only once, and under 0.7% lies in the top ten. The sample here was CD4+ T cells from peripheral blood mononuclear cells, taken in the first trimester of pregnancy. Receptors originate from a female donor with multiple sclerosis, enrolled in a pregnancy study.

DNA of the CDR3: TGTGCCAGCAGCCAAGGGGGGAACACTGAAGCTTTCTTT. Residues: CASSQGGNTEAFF. The chain carries TRBV25-1 and TRBJ1-1, with D tentatively TRBD1 (6 bases). This CDR3 has 13 residues. V shed 6 bases and J shed 1 base, with 9 bases lying between them. Germline CDR1 MGHDK, CDR2 SYGVNS.

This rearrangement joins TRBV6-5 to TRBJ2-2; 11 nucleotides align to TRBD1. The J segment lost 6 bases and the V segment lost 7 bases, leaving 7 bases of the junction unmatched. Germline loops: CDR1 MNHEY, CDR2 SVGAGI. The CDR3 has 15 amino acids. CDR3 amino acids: CASTERDRGSGELFF. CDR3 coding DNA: TGTGCCAGCACCGAGCGGGACAGGGGGTCCGGGGAGCTGTTTTTT.

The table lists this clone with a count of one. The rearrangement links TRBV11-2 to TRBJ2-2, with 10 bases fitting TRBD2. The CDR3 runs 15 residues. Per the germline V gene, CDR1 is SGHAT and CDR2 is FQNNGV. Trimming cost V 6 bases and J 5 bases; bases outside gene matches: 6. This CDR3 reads CASRRPGLATGELFF. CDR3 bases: TGTGCCAGCAGGCGGCCGGGACTAGCGACCGGGGAGCTGTTTTTT.

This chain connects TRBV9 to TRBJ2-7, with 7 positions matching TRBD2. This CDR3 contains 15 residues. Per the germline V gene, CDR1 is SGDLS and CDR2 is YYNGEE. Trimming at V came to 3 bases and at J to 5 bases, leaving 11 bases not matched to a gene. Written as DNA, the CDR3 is TGTGCCAGCAGCGCCCTAGCGGCAGCGTACGACGAGCAGTACTTC. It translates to CASSALAAAYDEQYF.

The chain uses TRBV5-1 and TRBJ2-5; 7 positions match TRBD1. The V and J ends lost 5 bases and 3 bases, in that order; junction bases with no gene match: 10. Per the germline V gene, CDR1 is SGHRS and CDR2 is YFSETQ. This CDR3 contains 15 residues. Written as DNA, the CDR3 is TGCGCCAGCAGGTTACAGGGGCGACCTGAAGAGACCCAGTACTTC. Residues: CASRLQGRPEETQYF.

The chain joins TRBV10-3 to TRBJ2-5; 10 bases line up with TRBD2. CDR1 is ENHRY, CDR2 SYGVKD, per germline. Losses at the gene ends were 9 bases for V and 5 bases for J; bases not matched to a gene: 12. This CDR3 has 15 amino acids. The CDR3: CAIRPSGSIGETQYF. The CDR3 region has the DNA TGTGCCATTCGTCCTAGCGGGAGTATCGGGGAGACCCAGTACTTC.

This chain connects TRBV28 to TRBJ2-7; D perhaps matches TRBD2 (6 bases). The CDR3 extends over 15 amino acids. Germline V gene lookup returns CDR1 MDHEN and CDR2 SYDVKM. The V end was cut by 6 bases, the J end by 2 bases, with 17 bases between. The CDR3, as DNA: TGTGCCAGCAGCCGTCTCGGAGGGGATCCCTACGAGCAGTACTTC. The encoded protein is CASSRLGGDPYEQYF.

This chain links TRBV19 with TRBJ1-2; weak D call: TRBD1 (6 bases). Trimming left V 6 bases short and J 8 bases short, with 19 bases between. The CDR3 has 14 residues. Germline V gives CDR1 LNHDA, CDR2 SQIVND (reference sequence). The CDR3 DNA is TGTGCCAGTAGACCGGACAGTGACCTTACCGGCTACACCTTC. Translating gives CASRPDSDLTGYTF.

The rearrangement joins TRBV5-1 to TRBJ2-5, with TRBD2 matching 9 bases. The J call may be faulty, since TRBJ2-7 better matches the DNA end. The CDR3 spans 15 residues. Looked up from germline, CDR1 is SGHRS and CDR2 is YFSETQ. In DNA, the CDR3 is TGCGCCAGCAGCTTGGGAGGGACTAGCAGATCCGAGCAGTACTTC. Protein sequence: CASSLGGTSRSEQYF.

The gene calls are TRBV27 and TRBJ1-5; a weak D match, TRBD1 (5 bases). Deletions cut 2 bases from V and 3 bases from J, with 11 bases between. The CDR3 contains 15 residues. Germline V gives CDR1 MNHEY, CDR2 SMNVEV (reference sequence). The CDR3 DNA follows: TGTGCCAGCAGTTTAGAGGGGCGGGACAATCAGCCCCAGCATTTT. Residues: CASSLEGRDNQPQHF.

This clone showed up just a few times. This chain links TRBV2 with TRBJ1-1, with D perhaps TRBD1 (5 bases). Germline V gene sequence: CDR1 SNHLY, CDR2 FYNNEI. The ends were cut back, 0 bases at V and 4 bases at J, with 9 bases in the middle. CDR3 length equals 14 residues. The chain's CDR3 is CASSEAWGGTEAFF. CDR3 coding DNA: TGTGCCAGCAGTGAAGCCTGGGGGGGCACTGAAGCTTTCTTT.

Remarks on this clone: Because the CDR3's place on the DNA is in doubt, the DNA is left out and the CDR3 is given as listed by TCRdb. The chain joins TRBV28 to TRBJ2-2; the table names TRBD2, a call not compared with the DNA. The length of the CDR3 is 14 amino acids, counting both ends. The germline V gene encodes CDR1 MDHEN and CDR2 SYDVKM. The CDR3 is CASSSSGGHGELFF.

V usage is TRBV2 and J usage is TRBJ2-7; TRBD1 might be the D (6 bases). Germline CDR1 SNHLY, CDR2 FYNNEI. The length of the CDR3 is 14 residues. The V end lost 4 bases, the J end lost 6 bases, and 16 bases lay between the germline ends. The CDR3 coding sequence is TGTGCCAGCAGTGGGGTACAGGGCTTAGGCGAGCAGTACTTC. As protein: CASSGVQGLGEQYF. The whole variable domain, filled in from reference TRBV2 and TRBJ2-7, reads EPEVTQTPSHQVTQMGQEVILRCVPISNHLYFYWYRQILGQKVEFLVSFYNNEISEKSEIFDDQFSVERPDGSNFTLKIRSTKLEDSAMYFCASSGVQGLGEQYFGPGTRLTVT.

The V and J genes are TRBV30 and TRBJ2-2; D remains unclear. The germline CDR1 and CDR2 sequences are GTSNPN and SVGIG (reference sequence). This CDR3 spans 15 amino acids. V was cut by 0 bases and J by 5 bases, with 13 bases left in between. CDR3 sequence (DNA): TGTGCCTGGAGTGTAACAAACCCCCTGACCGGGGAGCTGTTTTTT. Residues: CAWSVTNPLTGELFF.

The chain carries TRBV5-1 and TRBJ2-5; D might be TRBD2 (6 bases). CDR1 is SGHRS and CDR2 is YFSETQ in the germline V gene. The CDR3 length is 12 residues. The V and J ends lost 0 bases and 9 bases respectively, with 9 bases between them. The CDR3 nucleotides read TGCGCCAGCAGCTTGGACGGCGGGGCCCAGTACTTC. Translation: CASSLDGGAQYF.

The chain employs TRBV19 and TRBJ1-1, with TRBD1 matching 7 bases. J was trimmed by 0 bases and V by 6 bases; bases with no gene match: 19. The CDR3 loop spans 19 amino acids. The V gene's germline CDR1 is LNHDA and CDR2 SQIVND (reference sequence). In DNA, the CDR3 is TGTGCCAGTAGCATCCCCCCAAGACCGCTACAGGGGTTGAACACTGAAGCTTTCTTT. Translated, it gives CASSIPPRPLQGLNTEAFF. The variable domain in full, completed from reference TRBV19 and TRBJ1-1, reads DGGITQSPKYLFRKEGQNVTLSCEQNLNHDAMYWYRQDPGQGLRLIYYSQIVNDFQKGDIAEGYSVSREKKESFPLTVTSAQKNPTAFYLCASSIPPRPLQGLNTEAFFGQGTRLTVV.

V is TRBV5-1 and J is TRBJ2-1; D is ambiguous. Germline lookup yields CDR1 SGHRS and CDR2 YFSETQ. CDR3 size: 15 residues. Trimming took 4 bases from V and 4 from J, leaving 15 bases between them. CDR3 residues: CASSPRKGAYNEQFF. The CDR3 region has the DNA TGCGCCAGCAGCCCGCGCAAAGGAGCGTACAATGAGCAGTTCTTC.

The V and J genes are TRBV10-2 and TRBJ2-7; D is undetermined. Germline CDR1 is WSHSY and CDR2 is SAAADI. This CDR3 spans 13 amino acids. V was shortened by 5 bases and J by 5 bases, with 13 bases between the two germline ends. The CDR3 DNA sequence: TGCGCCAGCAGTAGCCCGTTTATTAACGAGCAGTACTTC. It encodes CASSSPFINEQYF.

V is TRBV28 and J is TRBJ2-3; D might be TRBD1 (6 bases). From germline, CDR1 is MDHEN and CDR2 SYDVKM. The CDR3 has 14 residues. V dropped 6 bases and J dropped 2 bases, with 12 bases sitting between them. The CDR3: CASSPDRFTDTQYF. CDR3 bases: TGTGCCAGCAGCCCGGACAGATTCACAGATACGCAGTATTTT.

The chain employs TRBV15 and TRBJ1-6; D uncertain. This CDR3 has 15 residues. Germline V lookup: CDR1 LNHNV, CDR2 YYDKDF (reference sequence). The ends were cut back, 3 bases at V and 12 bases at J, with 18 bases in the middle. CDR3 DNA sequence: TGTGCCACCAGCAGTCCCCGACTAGGAGTCTTACCCCTCCACTTT. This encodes CATSSPRLGVLPLHF.

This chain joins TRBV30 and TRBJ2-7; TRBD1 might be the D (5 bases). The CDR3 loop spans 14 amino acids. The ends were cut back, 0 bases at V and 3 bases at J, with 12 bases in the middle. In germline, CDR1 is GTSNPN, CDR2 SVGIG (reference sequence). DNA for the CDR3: TGTGCCTGGAGTGTTAAGAACAGGTTCTACGAGCAGTACTTC. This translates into CAWSVKNRFYEQYF.

This CDR3 is CSTGLAGEETQYF. The CDR3 nucleotides are TGCAGCACGGGACTAGCGGGTGAAGAGACCCAGTACTTC. The V and J genes are TRBV29-1 and TRBJ2-5; 12 bases line up with TRBD2. This CDR3 spans 13 amino acids. Germline CDR1 reads SQVTM; CDR2 reads ANQGSEA. V trimming: 8 bases; J trimming: 3 bases; junction bases outside the gene matches: 4.

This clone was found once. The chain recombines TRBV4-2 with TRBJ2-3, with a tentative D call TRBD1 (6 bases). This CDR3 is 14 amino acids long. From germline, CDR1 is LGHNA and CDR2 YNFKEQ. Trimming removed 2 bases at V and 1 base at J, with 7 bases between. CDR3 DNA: TGTGCCAGCAGCCAAACAGGGCGCACAGATACGCAGTATTTT. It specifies CASSQTGRTDTQYF.